This TCR beta chain was documented in a study of lung T cells in sarcoidosis with Löfgren's syndrome. MiXCR, applied by TCRdb to the reads, yields one record per CDR3 protein. This sample has fewer than 80,000 distinct CDR3 sequences, with around 20% found just once. Study-wide results and caveats: Multiple Löfgren's syndrome patients reportedly shared TRAV12-1 and TRBV2 CDR3 motifs. TRAV12-1 preferentially paired with TRBV2, with homologous CDR3s.

This clonotype was seen at least ten times. Its antigen is currently unknown. Germline-derived CDR1 and CDR2 are LNHDA and SQIVND (reference sequence). The CDR3 length is 14 residues. J was trimmed by 4 bases and V by 10 bases; bases with no gene match: 8. The chain has TRBV19 and TRBJ1-2, with 11 bases lining up with TRBD1. Source material: CD4+ T cells from PBMCs. The origin of this receptor is a human donor with sarcoidosis (Löfgren's syndrome or another form), or a control subject (not recorded which). The CDR3 nucleotides are TGTGCCACCAGGACAGGGGGCTTCGGCTATGGCTACACCTTC. Translated, it gives CATRTGGFGYGYTF.